Below, 28 T cell receptor beta chains from the same sample are listed, as sequenced in a study of blood T cell repertoires in COVID-19 (dated by TCRdb to about 2020). Library generation was performed with the immunoSEQ multiplex PCR assay. The clones in this table, taken by TCRdb from immuneACCESS, are in-frame only. Not every clone is retained; where verified, under half of the shortfall comes from an unresolved V gene, and the cause of the rest is unknown. This sample comprises some 88,000 clones, roughly 80% of them detected only once. About 24% of the sample goes to the ten largest clones. Sequencing input: peripheral blood. These TCRs come from a human donor in a cohort sampled during active COVID-19.

In its sample, this clone was seen a few times. The chain uses TRBV29-1 and TRBJ2-7, with D maybe TRBD2 (6 bases). V was trimmed by 4 bases and J by 5 bases, leaving 12 bases between them. CDR1 and CDR2 (germline): SQVTM, ANQGSEA. The CDR3 has 12 residues. The CDR3 DNA sequence: TGCAGCGTTGCGGGAGCTAGGGACGAGCAGTACTTC. Amino acids: CSVAGARDEQYF.

The chain uses TRBV29-1 and TRBJ1-1; D is undetermined. The CDR3 spans 11 residues. V was shortened by 4 bases and J by 1 base, with 4 bases between the two germline ends. Germline loops: CDR1 SQVTM, CDR2 ANQGSEA. The CDR3 loop reads CSVVQNTEAFF. Here the CDR3 DNA reads TGCAGCGTTGTACAGAACACTGAAGCTTTCTTT. The variable domain in full, with the rest retrieved from reference TRBV29-1 and TRBJ1-1, is SAVISQKPSRDICQRGTSLTIQCQVDSQVTMMFWYRQQPGQSLTLIATANQGSEATYESGFVIDKFPISRPNLTFSTLTVSNMSPEDSSIYLCSVVQNTEAFFGQGTRLTVV.

The chain recombines TRBV9 with TRBJ1-3; tentatively, D is TRBD1 (5 bases). Per the germline V gene, CDR1 is SGDLS and CDR2 is YYNGEE. The V end lost 2 bases, the J end lost 0 bases, and 6 bases lay between the germline ends. CDR3 length: 14 residues. The DNA of the CDR3 is TGTGCCAGCAGCGTCCAGGGCTCTGGAAACACCATATATTTT. Protein: CASSVQGSGNTIYF.

CDR3 coding DNA: TGTGCCAGCTCATCTATTCAAACTCAAGAGACCCAGTACTTC. Translating gives CASSSIQTQETQYF. The chain joins TRBV18 to TRBJ2-5; D gene unclear. This CDR3 spans 14 amino acids. V dropped 5 bases and J dropped 2 bases, with 12 bases sitting between them. The germline gives CDR1 KGHSH, CDR2 LQKENI.

This clone has more than one count but fewer than ten. DNA for the CDR3: TGTGCCAGCAGCTCCCCTGATAGATCCTACGAGCAGTACTTC. It encodes CASSSPDRSYEQYF. The J gene is TRBJ2-7, the V gene TRBV6-2 or TRBV6-3, with D unresolved. V lost 6 bases and J lost 1, with 13 bases in between. Germline V gene sequence: CDR1 MNHEY, CDR2 SVGEGT. The CDR3 is 14 residues long.

This sequence joins TRBV7-9 and TRBJ2-1, with TRBD2 identical over 12 bases. J gave up 2 bases and V 5 bases, and 7 bases lay outside the gene matches. The CDR3 runs 17 residues. The germline V gene has CDR1 SEHNR and CDR2 FQNEAQ (reference sequence). CDR3 residues: CASSQSGTSGPYNEQFF. In DNA form, the CDR3 reads TGTGCCAGCAGCCAATCCGGGACTAGCGGGCCCTACAATGAGCAGTTCTTC.

This chain connects TRBV21-1 to TRBJ2-3; no DNA check was done on the table's D call, TRBD2. TRBV21-1 is an annotated pseudogene. The CDR3 extends over 18 amino acids. Here the CDR3 reads CASSKALCSGNCTDTQYF. The DNA for the CDR3 is TGTGCCAGCAGCAAAGCACTTTGTAGCGGGAATTGCACAGATACGCAGTATTTT.

The genes are TRBV11-3 and TRBJ2-1; D unclear. The germline gives CDR1 SGHNT, CDR2 YENEEA. CDR3 length: 11 amino acids. V lost 5 bases and J 7 bases, leaving 6 bases between the germline ends. CDR3 sequence reads: CASSHGNEQFF. In DNA, the CDR3 is TGTGCCAGCAGCCACGGGAATGAGCAGTTCTTC. The variable domain in full, with the rest retrieved from reference TRBV11-3 and TRBJ2-1, is EAGVVQSPRYKIIEKKQPVAFWCNPISGHNTLYWYLQNLGQGPELLIRYENEEAVDDSQLPKDRFSAERLKGVDSTLKIQPAELGDSAVYLCASSHGNEQFFGPGTRLTVL.

This clone was recorded once. The rearrangement joins TRBV19 to TRBJ2-5; D is perhaps TRBD1 (6 bases). The CDR3 runs 16 residues. From germline, CDR1 is LNHDA and CDR2 SQIVND (reference sequence). Trimming shortened V by 5 bases and J by 0 bases, and 16 bases separated the two germline ends. CDR3 residues: CASSSTGTSNQETQYF. The CDR3, as DNA: TGTGCCAGTAGTTCCACCGGGACATCCAACCAAGAGACCCAGTACTTC.

The gene calls are TRBV7-2 and TRBJ2-7, with TRBD2 matching over 9 bases. V gave up 6 bases and J gave up 3 bases; unmatched junction bases: 18. CDR3 length equals 18 residues. Germline lookup yields CDR1 SGHTA and CDR2 FQGNSA. CDR3 nucleotides: TGTGCCAGCAGACCAGGAAGACTAGCGGACAGCTGGGGCTACGAGCAGTACTTC. Its protein product is CASRPGRLADSWGYEQYF.

The gene calls are TRBV28 and TRBJ2-3, with 12 bases identical to TRBD1. There are 15 residues in the CDR3. The germline V gene encodes CDR1 MDHEN and CDR2 SYDVKM. After removal of 6 bases from V and 4 bases from J, the junction contained 5 bases not matched to a gene. CDR3 sequence reads: CASSRDRGRPDTQYF. Here the CDR3 DNA reads TGTGCCAGCAGCAGGGACAGGGGGCGCCCAGATACGCAGTATTTT. The full variable domain, its missing parts supplied by reference TRBV28 and TRBJ2-3, is DVKVTQSSRYLVKRTGEKVFLECVQDMDHENMFWYRQDPGLGLRLIYFSYDVKMKEKGDIPEGYSVSREKKERFSLILESASTNQTSMYLCASSRDRGRPDTQYFGPGTRLTVL.

About this clone: The junction and the germline gene differ at one end; a read error may be behind it. J is TRBJ2-7 and V is TRBV5-5; no clear D gene. The CDR3 spans 8 residues. The germline V gene encodes CDR1 SGHKS and CDR2 YYEKEE (reference sequence). The CDR3: CASSPLDF. The CDR3 coding sequence is TGTGCCAGCAGCCCCCTAGACTTC.

This clone was detected only once. This chain links TRBV7-6 with TRBJ2-1, with 12 bases that match TRBD2. V lost 5 bases and J lost 7; bases outside the gene matches: 3. Germline CDR1 and CDR2: SGHVS and FNYEAQ. The CDR3 contains 14 residues. The CDR3 DNA sequence: TGTGCCAGCAGCCTAGGACTAGCGGGGAATGAGCAGTTCTTC. It specifies CASSLGLAGNEQFF.

This clone was picked up a small number of times. The genes are TRBV4-1 and TRBJ1-4; possibly TRBD1 for D (5 bases). With 1 base removed from V and 7 bases from J, the gap between germline ends came to 10 bases. The germline gives CDR1 MGHRA, CDR2 YSYEKL. The CDR3 covers 14 residues. The CDR3 nucleotides read TGCGCCAGCAGCCAAGTTATGGACACTGAAAAACTGTTTTTT. It is translated as CASSQVMDTEKLFF.

The rearrangement uses TRBV5-4 and TRBJ2-5; 10 bases fit TRBD2. After removal of 2 bases from V and 5 bases from J, the junction contained 12 bases not matched to a gene. This CDR3 spans 17 amino acids. Germline CDR1 and CDR2: SGHNT and YYREEE (reference sequence). Here the CDR3 reads CASSFGGLAPTTETQYF. CDR3 in DNA: TGTGCCAGCAGCTTTGGGGGACTAGCGCCAACCACCGAGACCCAGTACTTC.

The chain employs TRBV7-9 and TRBJ1-1; D is possibly TRBD1 (5 bases). CDR1 is SEHNR, CDR2 FQNEAQ, per germline (reference sequence). Trimming left V 5 bases short and J 7 bases short, with 11 bases between. The CDR3 covers 12 residues. The CDR3: CASSRDRYEAFF. The DNA for the CDR3 is TGTGCCAGCAGCCGCGACAGATATGAAGCTTTCTTT.

The chain links TRBV7-9 to TRBJ2-3, with TRBD2 matching 11 bases. Germline values: CDR1 SEHNR, CDR2 FQNEAQ (reference sequence). V shed 3 bases and J 1 base; nucleotides not matched to a gene: 9. The length of the CDR3 is 18 residues. The DNA of the CDR3 is TGTGCCAGCAGCTTTAGCGGGAGGGCCCCAGGGGGCACAGATACGCAGTATTTT. Protein product: CASSFSGRAPGGTDTQYF.

This chain uses TRBV29-1 with TRBJ2-1, with 10 positions matching TRBD1. Germline assignment: CDR1 SQVTM and CDR2 ANQGSEA. Trimming took 4 bases from V and 7 from J; bases not matched to a gene: 13. This CDR3 is 16 amino acids long. The CDR3 protein is CSVVFYGQGVSNEQFF. DNA for the CDR3: TGCAGCGTTGTGTTTTACGGACAGGGGGTGTCGAATGAGCAGTTCTTC.

The chain links TRBV3-1 (or the pseudogene TRBV3-2) to TRBJ1-2, with D tentatively TRBD1 (5 bases). V was shortened by 4 bases and J by 4 bases, with 16 bases between the two germline ends. Germline V gene lookup returns CDR1 LGHDT and CDR2 YNNKEL (reference sequence). The CDR3 is 15 residues long. CDR3 sequence reads: CASSPHGRVGYGYTF. CDR3 DNA sequence: TGTGCCAGCAGCCCGCACGGCAGGGTGGGCTATGGCTACACCTTC.

The rearrangement joins TRBV28 to TRBJ1-3, with a possible D match to TRBD1 (5 bases). CDR1 is MDHEN and CDR2 is SYDVKM in the germline V gene. V dropped 11 bases and J dropped 4 bases, with 12 bases sitting between them. This CDR3 spans 12 amino acids. The CDR3 DNA sequence: TGTGCCGGGGGGGAGGAAGGAAACACCATATATTTT. Residues: CAGGEEGNTIYF.

The chain links TRBV6-5 to TRBJ2-7, with D tentatively TRBD2 (7 bases). This CDR3 spans 15 amino acids. V lost 9 bases and J 5 bases, leaving 23 bases between the germline ends. Germline V gene data show CDR1 as MNHEY and CDR2 as SVGAGI. CDR3 loop: CASGEGETAIDEQYF. CDR3 nucleotides: TGTGCCAGTGGGGAGGGGGAGACCGCGATTGACGAGCAGTACTTC.

This sequence joins TRBV4-3 and TRBJ2-5; TRBD1 might be the D (6 bases). CDR3 length: 16 residues. CDR1 is LGHNA, CDR2 YSLEER, per germline. Trimming shortened V by 0 bases and J by 9 bases, and 20 bases separated the two germline ends. The CDR3 DNA sequence: TGCGCCAGCAGCCAAGACTGGACAGAGCACCGGTCGGCCCAGTACTTC. It codes for CASSQDWTEHRSAQYF.

This chain links TRBV5-8 with TRBJ2-1, with 13 bases fitting TRBD2. The V gene end was trimmed by 4 bases and the J gene end by 10 bases; junction bases not matched to a gene: 5. This CDR3 comprises 14 residues. Germline assignment: CDR1 SGHTS and CDR2 YDEGEE. Here the CDR3 reads CASSRTSGSGEQFF. The CDR3, as DNA: TGTGCCAGCAGCCGGACTAGCGGGAGTGGGGAGCAGTTCTTC.

This chain links TRBV29-1 with TRBJ2-1; weak D call: TRBD2 (5 bases). Trimming removed 5 bases at V and 5 bases at J, with 10 bases between. The CDR3 sequence is 12 residues long. Looked up from germline, CDR1 is SQVTM and CDR2 is ANQGSEA. CDR3 amino acids: CSVHGNHNEQFF. The CDR3 coding sequence is TGCAGCGTTCACGGGAACCACAATGAGCAGTTCTTC.

The chain joins TRBV4-2 to TRBJ2-7; the D is unclear. There are 15 residues in the CDR3. V dropped 0 bases and J dropped 4 bases, with 13 bases sitting between them. Germline V gene lookup returns CDR1 LGHNA and CDR2 YNFKEQ. DNA of the CDR3: TGTGCCAGCAGCCAAGACGCGACTCTACAATACGAGCAGTACTTC. Its protein is CASSQDATLQYEQYF.

The chain employs TRBV20-1 and TRBJ2-3; 14 nucleotides line up with TRBD2. The CDR3 covers 20 residues. Germline V gene lookup returns CDR1 DFQATT and CDR2 SNEGSKA (reference sequence). The J segment lost 4 bases and the V segment lost 3 bases, leaving 18 bases of the junction unmatched. The CDR3 here is CSASWALPGTSGRDPDTQYF. The CDR3 bases are TGCAGTGCTAGTTGGGCTCTCCCCGGGACTAGCGGGAGAGACCCAGATACGCAGTATTTT.

This chain links TRBV29-1 with TRBJ1-5, with TRBD1 matching over 7 bases. This CDR3 spans 14 amino acids. Germline lookup yields CDR1 SQVTM and CDR2 ANQGSEA. Unmatched junction bases numbered 8, after V lost 7 bases and J lost 2 bases. The CDR3 coding sequence is TGCAGCGCGACGACAGGGACCCGCAATCAGCCCCAGCATTTT. Protein sequence: CSATTGTRNQPQHF.

The chain uses TRBV6-5 and TRBJ1-2; D perhaps matches TRBD1 (6 bases). The CDR3 is made up of 14 amino acids. The germline V gene has CDR1 MNHEY and CDR2 SVGAGI. The V end was cut by 2 bases, the J end by 6 bases, with 13 bases between. The CDR3 reads CASSYGSRGNGYTF. CDR3 DNA sequence: TGTGCCAGCAGTTACGGATCAAGGGGGAATGGCTACACCTTC.